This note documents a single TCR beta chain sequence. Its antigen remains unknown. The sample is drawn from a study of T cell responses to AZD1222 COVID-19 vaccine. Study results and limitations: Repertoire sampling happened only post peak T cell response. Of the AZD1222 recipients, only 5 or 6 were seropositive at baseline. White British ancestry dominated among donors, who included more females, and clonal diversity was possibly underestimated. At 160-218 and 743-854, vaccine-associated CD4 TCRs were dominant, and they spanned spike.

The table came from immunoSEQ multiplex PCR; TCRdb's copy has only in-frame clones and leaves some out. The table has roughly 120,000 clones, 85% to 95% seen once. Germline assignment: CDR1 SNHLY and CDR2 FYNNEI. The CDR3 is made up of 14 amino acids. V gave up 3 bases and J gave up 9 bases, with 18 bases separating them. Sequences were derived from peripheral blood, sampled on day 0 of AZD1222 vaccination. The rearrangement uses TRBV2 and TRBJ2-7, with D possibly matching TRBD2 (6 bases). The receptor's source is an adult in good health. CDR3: CASSEGGNLGRQYF. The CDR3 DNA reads TGTGCCAGCAGTGAGGGCGGGAACTTAGGGCGGCAGTACTTC. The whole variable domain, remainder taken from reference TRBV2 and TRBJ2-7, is EPEVTQTPSHQVTQMGQEVILRCVPISNHLYFYWYRQILGQKVEFLVSFYNNEISEKSEIFDDQFSVERPDGSNFTLKIRSTKLEDSAMYFCASSEGGNLGRQYFGPGTRLTVT.